This TCR beta chain was sequenced in a study of T-cell reconstitution after alpha-beta-depleted transplantation in children (dated by TCRdb to the mid-2010s). Background on the whole study: Using TCR repertoire profiling, the study followed T-cell immune reconstitution in a quantitative way in children after TCRalphabeta/CD19-depleted allogeneic hematopoietic cell transplantation.

This clonotype appeared a few times. Its antigen remains unidentified. The DNA is left out, because the CDR3 cannot be placed on it with certainty; the CDR3 is given as TCRdb lists it. Libraries came from PCR. Sequenced using an Illumina HiSeq 2500. Molecular barcoding was employed in the preparation of TCR libraries, with unique molecular identifiers being used to normalize TCRbeta repertoire quantification. TCRdb reprocessing: public reads trimmed at Q25 with fastp, clones called with MiXCR, in-frame beta chains kept. Here each entry gathers all rows of one CDR3 protein and keeps the most common genes and DNA. The table for this sample lists a few hundred thousand distinct CDR3 sequences; approximately 10% of them were counted only once. The top ten clones comprise 2% to 3% of the sample. The CDR3 goes from the cysteine to the phenylalanine over 15 residues.

The rearrangement joined TRBV12-3 or TRBV12-4 to TRBJ2-1; TRBD1 was called by the table and not checked on the DNA. The sequencing used PBMCs from the stem cell graft donor, collected from the stem cell graft. The TCR comes from a human donor who donated a stem cell graft to a child with acute lymphoblastic leukemia. The CDR3 reads CASSLEREVKNEQFF.